This is a list of T cell receptor beta chains from one sample in a study of identical twins. Via MiXCR, TCRdb re-called the 5' RACE reads, giving one row per CDR3 protein. The sample includes a few hundred thousand distinct CDR3 sequences, approximately 13% seen only once; the top ten take 7.2%. These sequences were also reported in another study, on yellow fever vaccine responses in identical twins.

Material for sequencing was CD8+ T cells sorted from blood. The receptor set was obtained from a woman aged 18-29 years in good health. Both conserved end residues are part of each CDR3. Fields, in order: CDR3 DNA, CDR3 protein, V gene, D gene, J gene, clone size. The D gene is left open where the match is weak. The size field is filled for only some rows; it gives once, few, many or a size class.

TGCGCCAGCAGCGCCCCTGGGGGACTTACTGAAGCTTTCTTT | CASSAPGGLTEAFF | TRBV5-1 | NA | TRBJ1-1 | NA
TGTGCCAGCAGCTTAGTTGATGGGGGGCCCGACACCGGGGAGCTGTTTTTT | CASSLVDGGPDTGELFF | TRBV7-9 | NA | TRBJ2-2 | NA
TGTGCCACCAGCAGAGATCGAGGTCAGGGGGCTTGGATTGAAGCTTTCTTT | CATSRDRGQGAWIEAFF | TRBV15 | TRBD1 | TRBJ1-1 | few
TGTGCCAGTGGGGACAGGGATGACACTGAAGCTTTCTTT | CASGDRDDTEAFF | TRBV28 | TRBD1 | TRBJ1-1 | NA
TGCGCCAGCAGCCAAGATCTTAGGGCGGGAACTACGGGGGAGCAGTACTTC | CASSQDLRAGTTGEQYF | TRBV4-1 | NA | TRBJ2-7 | NA
TGTGCCAGCACCCATGGACTAGCGGGAGATCATGAGCAGTTCTTC | CASTHGLAGDHEQFF | TRBV12-3/TRBV12-4 | TRBD2 | TRBJ2-1 | few
TGCGCCAGCAGCAGGGGGACTAGCGGCCTTACTTGGGAGACCCAGTACTTC | CASSRGTSGLTWETQYF | TRBV5-1 | TRBD2 | TRBJ2-5 | few
TGTGCCAGCAGTCCGGGACTAGCGGGAGAACTAGCCAAAAACATTCAGTACTTC | CASSPGLAGELAKNIQYF | TRBV2 | TRBD2 | TRBJ2-4 | NA
TGTGCTAGTGGTTTGGTCTTAGGGACTAGCGCACGTAATGGGCAGTTCTTC | CASGLVLGTSARNGQFF | TRBV12-5 | TRBD2 | TRBJ2-1 | once
TGTGCCACCAGGCGAGGGGGCTATTCAGAGACCCAGTACTTC | CATRRGGYSETQYF | TRBV27 | TRBD1 | TRBJ2-5 | few
TGCGCCAGCAGCCCGTCCGGGGGATCGAACACCGGGGAGCTGTTTTTT | CASSPSGGSNTGELFF | TRBV5-1 | NA | TRBJ2-2 | NA
TGCGCCAGCAGCCAAGAAAATACGGGGCGGCCCAAAAACATTCAGTACTTC | CASSQENTGRPKNIQYF | TRBV4-1 | NA | TRBJ2-4 | many
TGCGCCAGCACGGGAGGGGGGGAGCAGTACTTC | CASTGGGEQYF | TRBV10-2 | TRBD2 | TRBJ2-7 | few
TGCAGTGCTACACCAGGATGGGGGTACAATGAGCAGTTCTTC | CSATPGWGYNEQFF | TRBV20-1 | NA | TRBJ2-1 | many
TGTGCCAGCATCCCGGAGGTCGACTACTACGAGCAGTACTTC | CASIPEVDYYEQYF | TRBV10-3 | NA | TRBJ2-7 | NA
TGCAGTGCTAGAACACTAATGACTAGCGGGGACCCCTACGAGCAGTACTTC | CSARTLMTSGDPYEQYF | TRBV20-1 | TRBD2 | TRBJ2-7 | NA
TGTGCCAGCGAAACTGGGACAGGGAAGAACACTGAAGCTTTCTTT | CASETGTGKNTEAFF | TRBV6-1 | TRBD1 | TRBJ1-1 | NA
TGTGCCAGCGGGGGCACCACGCCTAGCGAATACACCGGGGAGCTGTTTTTT | CASGGTTPSEYTGELFF | TRBV2 | NA | TRBJ2-2 | NA
TGTGCCAGCAGCCAATACCTAGCGGGGGGGGGTGAGACCCAGTACTTC | CASSQYLAGGGETQYF | TRBV4-2 | TRBD2 | TRBJ2-5 | many
TGTGCCAGCAGCTTAAAATTCTCGGCCACAGATACGCAGTATTTT | CASSLKFSATDTQYF | TRBV11-2 | NA | TRBJ2-3 | few
TGTGCCAGCCAGGCGAGGGCAGGAGCCAAAAACATTCAGTACTTC | CASQARAGAKNIQYF | TRBV2 | NA | TRBJ2-4 | NA
TGTGCCAGCAGTGACGATGGGGGGGGGCCTGTCTATGAGCAGTTCTTC | CASSDDGGGPVYEQFF | TRBV6-4 | NA | TRBJ2-1 | NA
TGCGCCAGCAGCCAACCGACTAGCGGGAGGACCAATGAGCAGTTCTTC | CASSQPTSGRTNEQFF | TRBV4-1 | TRBD2 | TRBJ2-1 | few
TGTGCCAGCAGTGACTGGCCCTTAAGAGAATGGGCAGATACGCAGTATTTT | CASSDWPLREWADTQYF | TRBV6-1 | NA | TRBJ2-3 | NA
TGTGCCAGCAGTGATGGGGGAGATGAAAAACTGTTTTTT | CASSDGGDEKLFF | TRBV25-1 | NA | TRBJ1-4 | few
TGTGCCAGTGGGACTAGTCGGGACATTCAGTACTTC | CASGTSRDIQYF | TRBV6-2/TRBV6-3 | TRBD2 | TRBJ2-4 | NA
TGCGCCAGCAGCTTGGGTAGCTCTGACTATGGCTACACCTTC | CASSLGSSDYGYTF | TRBV5-1 | NA | TRBJ1-2 | NA
TGTGCCAGCAGCTCTCCCGGGACAGGGAGACCTGAGCAGTTCTTC | CASSSPGTGRPEQFF | TRBV7-9 | TRBD1 | TRBJ2-1 | NA
TGTGCCAGCAGCTCCCCCTATTACCCAGGGACTAGCGGACAAAGGGGTGAGCAGTTCTTC | CASSSPYYPGTSGQRGEQFF | TRBV13 | TRBD2 | TRBJ2-1 | NA
TGTGCCAGCAGTTGGCCGGGACTAAATAGAGAGACCCAGTACTTC | CASSWPGLNRETQYF | TRBV28 | TRBD2 | TRBJ2-5 | NA
TGTGCCAGCAGCGTCCCCAAAACTGCGGGTCTTGCTAGCACAGATACGCAGTATTTT | CASSVPKTAGLASTDTQYF | TRBV9 | NA | TRBJ2-3 | NA
TGTGCCAGCAGTTTAAAAAACTTCGACAAGCAGTACTTC | CASSLKNFDKQYF | TRBV27 | NA | TRBJ2-7 | few
TGTGCCAGCAGCCCTTTCTACGAGCAGTACTTC | CASSPFYEQYF | TRBV11-2 | NA | TRBJ2-7 | few
TGTGCCAGCAGTGAAGCGACAGGCCCGGGGGGCTACAATGAGCAGTTCTTC | CASSEATGPGGYNEQFF | TRBV2 | NA | TRBJ2-1 | NA
TGCTGTTTTAGGGTCCCTAGGGGGGCCGAGACCACCGGGGAGCTGTTTTTT | CCFRVPRGAETTGELFF | TRBV20-1 | NA | TRBJ2-2 | NA
TGCAGTGCTTTCCCGGACAGCCCTAACTATGGCTACACCTTC | CSAFPDSPNYGYTF | TRBV20-1 | NA | TRBJ1-2 | few
TGCGCCAGCAGCATGCACAGGGAGGAACTGATGACAGATACGCAGTATTTT | CASSMHREELMTDTQYF | TRBV5-1 | NA | TRBJ2-3 | many
TGTGCCAGCAGCCCCCGGGAGGGCGATAGCAATCAGCCCCAGCATTTT | CASSPREGDSNQPQHF | TRBV28 | NA | TRBJ1-5 | NA
TGTGCCAGCAGTGTAGGTAGAAGCGGCACTGAAGCTTTCTTT | CASSVGRSGTEAFF | TRBV12-3/TRBV12-4 | NA | TRBJ1-1 | few
TGTGCCAGCAGTTCAACCCTAGCGGGAAACTACAATGAGCAGTTCTTC | CASSSTLAGNYNEQFF | TRBV28 | TRBD2 | TRBJ2-1 | few
TGTGCCAGCAGCAAGAAATCTGGAAACACCATATATTTT | CASSKKSGNTIYF | TRBV27 | NA | TRBJ1-3 | few
TGCAGTGCTAGAGCTAGCGGGAATCCCTACAATGAGCAGTTCTTC | CSARASGNPYNEQFF | TRBV20-1 | TRBD2 | TRBJ2-1 | many
TGCGCCAGCAGTTCCGAATTGACTAGCGGGAAGGCGCAGTTCTTC | CASSSELTSGKAQFF | TRBV5-1 | TRBD2 | TRBJ2-1 | few
TGTGCCAGCAGCTCACGAGGACTAGCGGGAGTGGGTGATACGCAGTATTTT | CASSSRGLAGVGDTQYF | TRBV12-3/TRBV12-4 | TRBD2 | TRBJ2-3 | few
TGTGCCAGCAGGGGGACAGGGTTGGCAGGACAGACGTACGAGCAGTACTTC | CASRGTGLAGQTYEQYF | TRBV7-8 | TRBD1 | TRBJ2-7 | NA
TGCAGTGGGCGGACTAGCGAGTCCTACGAGCAGTACTTC | CSGRTSESYEQYF | TRBV20-1 | TRBD2 | TRBJ2-7 | few
TGTGCCAGCAGTGGGACAGGCCCCCCCTACGAGCAGTACTTC | CASSGTGPPYEQYF | TRBV27 | TRBD1 | TRBJ2-7 | NA